A selection of T cell receptor beta chains follows, all from one sample in a study of cytomegalovirus exposure and HLA in healthy donors. Data came from immunoSEQ multiplex PCR; TCRdb stores just in-frame clones and leaves some out. This repertoire includes some 130,000 clones. Input material: PBMCs. Receptors originate from a middle-aged woman in good health and CMV-seronegative. The CDR3 runs from the conserved cysteine through the conserved F or W. The order of the fields is J gene, D gene, V gene, CDR3 protein, CDR3 DNA. A D gene is named only where the DNA matches it firmly.

j_gene: TRBJ1-3
d_gene: -
v_gene: TRBV7-9
CDR3aa: CASSLILPGSGNTIYF
CDR3nt: TGTGCCAGCAGCTTAATCTTACCGGGATCTGGAAACACCATATATTTT

j_gene: TRBJ1-1
d_gene: -
v_gene: TRBV18
CDR3aa: CASSPGGWTEAFF
CDR3nt: TGTGCCAGCTCACCAGGCGGTTGGACTGAAGCTTTCTTT

j_gene: TRBJ2-3
d_gene: TRBD2
v_gene: TRBV5-1
CDR3aa: CASSLFRGEPTDTQYF
CDR3nt: TGCGCCAGCAGCTTGTTCCGGGGGGAACCCACAGATACGCAGTATTTT

j_gene: TRBJ2-7
d_gene: -
v_gene: TRBV7-2
CDR3aa: CASSLVGGSYEQYF
CDR3nt: TGTGCCAGCAGCTTAGTGGGAGGCTCCTACGAGCAGTACTTC

j_gene: TRBJ2-3
d_gene: -
v_gene: TRBV9
CDR3aa: CASSGGGVSTDTQYF
CDR3nt: TGTGCCAGCAGCGGGGGCGGGGTGAGCACAGATACGCAGTATTTT

j_gene: TRBJ1-1
d_gene: -
v_gene: TRBV9
CDR3aa: CASSVVAGLNTEAFF
CDR3nt: TGTGCCAGCAGCGTAGTCGCGGGATTGAACACTGAAGCTTTCTTT

j_gene: TRBJ1-2
d_gene: TRBD1
v_gene: TRBV5-1
CDR3aa: CASSLGQGGPNGYTF
CDR3nt: TGCGCCAGCAGCTTAGGACAGGGGGGTCCCAATGGCTACACCTTC

j_gene: TRBJ2-7
d_gene: TRBD2
v_gene: TRBV2
CDR3aa: CASSEGLAGVYEQYF
CDR3nt: TGTGCCAGCAGTGAAGGACTAGCGGGGGTCTACGAGCAGTACTTC

j_gene: TRBJ1-3
d_gene: -
v_gene: TRBV7-2
CDR3aa: CASSLVYPSGNTIYF
CDR3nt: TGTGCCAGCAGCTTAGTATATCCCTCTGGAAACACCATATATTTT

j_gene: TRBJ1-2
d_gene: -
v_gene: TRBV9
CDR3aa: CASSEGPSPNYGYTF
CDR3nt: TGTGCCAGCAGCGAGGGGCCTTCACCTAACTATGGCTACACCTTC

j_gene: TRBJ1-4
d_gene: -
v_gene: TRBV9
CDR3aa: CASSVGTGAHEKLFF
CDR3nt: TGTGCCAGCAGCGTAGGAACAGGCGCCCATGAAAAACTGTTTTTT

j_gene: TRBJ1-3
d_gene: -
v_gene: TRBV18
CDR3aa: CASSPPGGFSPTWGNTIYF
CDR3nt: TGTGCCAGCTCACCACCGGGGGGTTTTTCCCCTACGTGGGGAAACACCATATATTTT

j_gene: TRBJ2-5
d_gene: -
v_gene: TRBV10-3
CDR3aa: CAISEARVLASQETQYF
CDR3nt: TGTGCCATCAGTGAGGCTCGGGTGCTAGCGAGCCAAGAGACCCAGTACTTC

j_gene: TRBJ2-1
d_gene: TRBD2
v_gene: TRBV5-1
CDR3aa: CASSLEVAGGRGYNEQFF
CDR3nt: TGCGCCAGCAGCTTAGAGGTAGCGGGGGGGCGAGGATACAATGAGCAGTTCTTC

j_gene: TRBJ1-1
d_gene: -
v_gene: TRBV21-1
CDR3aa: CASSPRPNTGGNTEAFF
CDR3nt: TGTGCCAGCAGCCCTCGGCCCAACACAGGGGGCAACACTGAAGCTTTCTTT

j_gene: TRBJ2-3
d_gene: -
v_gene: TRBV4-2
CDR3aa: CASSQAGVRTDTQYF
CDR3nt: TGTGCCAGCAGCCAAGCGGGGGTACGCACAGATACGCAGTATTTT

j_gene: TRBJ2-5
d_gene: TRBD2
v_gene: TRBV7-9
CDR3aa: CASSLMSGGAGETQYF
CDR3nt: TGTGCCAGCAGCTTAATGAGCGGGGGGGCGGGGGAGACCCAGTACTTC

j_gene: TRBJ2-5
d_gene: -
v_gene: TRBV7-8
CDR3aa: CASTQGGAGETQYF
CDR3nt: TGTGCCAGCACTCAAGGTGGGGCCGGAGAGACCCAGTACTTC

j_gene: TRBJ1-2
d_gene: TRBD1
v_gene: TRBV7-8
CDR3aa: CASSLETGSIYTF
CDR3nt: TGTGCCAGCAGCTTAGAGACAGGGAGTATCTACACCTTC

j_gene: TRBJ1-3
d_gene: -
v_gene: TRBV28
CDR3aa: CASSPQGFTGNTIYF
CDR3nt: TGTGCCAGCAGTCCCCAGGGTTTTACTGGAAACACCATATATTTT

j_gene: TRBJ1-1
d_gene: TRBD1
v_gene: TRBV18
CDR3aa: CASSEGTGSDTEAFF
CDR3nt: TGTGCCAGCTCGGAAGGGACAGGGTCGGACACTGAAGCTTTCTTT

j_gene: TRBJ1-2
d_gene: TRBD1
v_gene: TRBV6-5
CDR3aa: CASSYDRGLNYGYTF
CDR3nt: TGTGCCAGCAGTTACGACAGGGGGCTCAACTATGGCTACACCTTC

j_gene: TRBJ1-2
d_gene: -
v_gene: TRBV19
CDR3aa: CASSIEDRTFYGYTF
CDR3nt: TGTGCCAGTAGTATAGAAGACAGAACCTTCTATGGCTACACCTTC

j_gene: TRBJ2-4
d_gene: -
v_gene: TRBV6-5
CDR3aa: CASSRGSASLNIQYF
CDR3nt: TGTGCCAGCAGCCGGGGATCCGCCAGCCTAAACATTCAGTACTTC

j_gene: TRBJ1-1
d_gene: -
v_gene: TRBV29-1
CDR3aa: CSVAPGGFNTEAFF
CDR3nt: TGCAGCGTTGCCCCCGGGGGGTTCAACACTGAAGCTTTCTTT

j_gene: TRBJ2-1
d_gene: -
v_gene: TRBV27
CDR3aa: CASSFFSAYNEQFF
CDR3nt: TGTGCCAGCAGTTTTTTCTCAGCCTACAATGAGCAGTTCTTC